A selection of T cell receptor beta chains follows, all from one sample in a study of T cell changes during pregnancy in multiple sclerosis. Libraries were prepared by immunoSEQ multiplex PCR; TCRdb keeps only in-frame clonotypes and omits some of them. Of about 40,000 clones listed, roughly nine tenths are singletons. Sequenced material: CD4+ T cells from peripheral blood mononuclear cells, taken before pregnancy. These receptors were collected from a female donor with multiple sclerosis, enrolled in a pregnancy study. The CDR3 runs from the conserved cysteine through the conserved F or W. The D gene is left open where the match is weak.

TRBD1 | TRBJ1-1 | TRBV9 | CASSQGQANTEAFF
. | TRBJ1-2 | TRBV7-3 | CASRREGSGGYTF
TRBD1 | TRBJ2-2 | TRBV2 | CASSRTGAPGELFF
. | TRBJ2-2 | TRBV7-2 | CASSLNNRANTGELFF
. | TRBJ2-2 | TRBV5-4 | CASSFGTRNTGELFF
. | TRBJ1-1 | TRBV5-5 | CASSGAGTRNTEAFF
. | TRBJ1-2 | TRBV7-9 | CASSSGTNYGYTF
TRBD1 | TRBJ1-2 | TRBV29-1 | CSVGHLMLPGQVNYGYTF
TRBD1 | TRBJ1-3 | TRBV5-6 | CASSAGQGMAGNTIYF
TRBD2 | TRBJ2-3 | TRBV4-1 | CASSPPPAGAFTDTQYF
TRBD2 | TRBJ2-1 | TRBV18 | CASSPLTSGGPSSYNEQFF
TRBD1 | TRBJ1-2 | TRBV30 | CAWSDSVNRGGYGYTF
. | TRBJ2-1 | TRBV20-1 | CSASLGGEQFF
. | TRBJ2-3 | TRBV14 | CASSQVRSTDTQYF
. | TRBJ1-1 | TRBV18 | CASSPSVGTGLNTEAFF
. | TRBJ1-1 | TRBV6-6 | CASSYGAAANTEAFF
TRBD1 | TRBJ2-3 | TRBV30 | CAWRDRGTDTQYF
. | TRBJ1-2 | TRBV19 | CASTLYSAYGYTF
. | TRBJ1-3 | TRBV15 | CATSRDSYGRGGNTIYF
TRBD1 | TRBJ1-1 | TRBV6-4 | CASSVDPGQGAEAFF
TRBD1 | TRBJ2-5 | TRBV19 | CASRDRGVETQYF
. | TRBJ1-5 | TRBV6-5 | CASSSAGVSDQPQHF
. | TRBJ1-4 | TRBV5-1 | CASSLATELTTNEKLFF
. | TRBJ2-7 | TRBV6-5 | CASSTRDTISYEQYF
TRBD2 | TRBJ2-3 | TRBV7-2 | CASTLAGAGRTDTQYF
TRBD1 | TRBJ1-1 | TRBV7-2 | CASSHDRGLTEAFF
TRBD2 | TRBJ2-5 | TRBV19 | CASSIGTNPQETQYF
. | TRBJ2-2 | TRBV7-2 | CASSLLGRNTGELFF
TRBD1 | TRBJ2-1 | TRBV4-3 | CASSHPLTGGSYNEQFF
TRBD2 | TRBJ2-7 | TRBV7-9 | CASSVAGGDYEQYF
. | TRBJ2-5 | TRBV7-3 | CASSRVKGMYQETQYF
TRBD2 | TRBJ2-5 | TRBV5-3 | CARSLRVRTSDPFSIKTQYF
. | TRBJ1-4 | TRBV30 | CAWRQKNEKLFF
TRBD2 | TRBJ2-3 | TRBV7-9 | CASSVLTSGGSTDTQYF
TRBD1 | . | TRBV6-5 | CASSYGTGPTYEQYF
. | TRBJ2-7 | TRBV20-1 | CSPGGYEQYF
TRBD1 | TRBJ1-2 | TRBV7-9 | CASSPTGTGNYGYTF
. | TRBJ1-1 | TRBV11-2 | CASSLGQRTVMNTEAFF
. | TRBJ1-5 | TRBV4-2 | CASSQRDKGARESNQPQHF
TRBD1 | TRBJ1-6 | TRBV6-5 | CASSYSTGGESPLHF
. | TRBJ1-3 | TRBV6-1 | CASRAQGIGGNTIYF